This T cell receptor beta chain is from a study of shared clonotypes between healthy human individuals. Study-wide results and caveats: Larger richness was generally estimated for naive than memory subsets. Clonotypes shared by all four donors outscored non-shared clonotypes in generation probability. With several donors compared, roughly 5% of naive CD4 clonotypes were shared.

Naive CD8 populations comprised CD45RO-negative cells positively selected for CCR7, excluding terminally differentiated effector memory CD45RA+ cells. Healthy HIV-negative adults with no recent acute infections or vaccinations were recruited as donors. Remarks on this clone: The antigen is not known.

CDR3 length: 16 residues. Libraries were prepared by immunoSEQ multiplex PCR; TCRdb keeps only in-frame clonotypes and omits some of them. Of millions of clones detected, less than 95% appear once; the ten largest clones hold around 1.1%. Sample: naive CD8+ T cells sorted from blood. The clonotype was recovered from a young man in good health. The chain employs TRBV12-1 and TRBJ2-7; no DNA check was done on the table's D call, TRBD2. TRBV12-1 is tagged as a pseudogene. The CDR3 DNA reads TGTGCCAGCAGCTTTCTTCCTAGCGGGAGCTCCTACGAGCAGTACTTC. Translation: CASSFLPSGSSYEQYF.